The text below deals with one T cell receptor beta chain. Other DNA sequences in the same sample also yield this CDR3. This sample is part of a study of blood T cell repertoires in COVID-19. For the study at large: The samples span acute and convalescent COVID-19 from the United States, Italy and Spain. Nucleic acid was either cDNA or gDNA, and it came from T cells, B-cell-depleted T cells, or PBMCs.

Germline V lookup: CDR1 MNHEY, CDR2 SVGAGI. The germline V and J ends were trimmed by 0 bases and 0 bases, with 8 bases remaining between them. The CDR3 runs 15 residues. Study processing details: Estimation of nucleated cell counts was performed using reference gene primer amplification. Sequencing was performed with immunoSEQ multiplex PCR; in TCRdb, only in-frame clones are kept and a portion is missing. From that table come the V and J calls and clone size; the DNA was used to work out D and trimming. The sample consists of around 330,000 clones, roughly 90% of them appearing once. The TCR originated in a woman aged 45-60 years with active or convalescent COVID-19. The sample taken for sequencing was peripheral blood. The rearrangement uses TRBV6-5 and TRBJ1-1, with D possibly TRBD1 on 5 matching bases. Here the CDR3 reads CASSYSGGVNTEAFF. The CDR3 DNA reads TGTGCCAGCAGTTACTCGGGAGGGGTGAACACTGAAGCTTTCTTT.